Below, 14 T cell receptor beta chains from the same sample are listed, as sequenced in a study of blood T cells in healthy people across ages. A second PCR, run for about 6 to 11 cycles, used a sample-barcoded 5' primer plus a J-beta primer mix. MiXCR, applied by TCRdb to the 5' RACE reads, yields one record per CDR3 protein. The sample shows over a million distinct CDR3 sequences, more than 35% of them seen only once. Material for sequencing was blood. These receptors all stem from a woman between 55 and 75 years old in good health.

The count of this clonotype is one. The chain links TRBV7-8 to TRBJ2-5, with 8 bases that match TRBD1. The V segment lost 4 bases and the J segment 5 bases; nucleotides outside the gene matches: 6. Germline CDR1 SGHVS, CDR2 FQNEAQ. The CDR3 consists of 14 residues. The CDR3 spells CASSWIRTGETQYF. CDR3 coding DNA: TGTGCCAGCAGCTGGATTCGGACAGGGGAGACCCAGTACTTC.

CDR3 in DNA: TGTGCCAGCTCTTGGGGCATTCAGTACTTC. This codes for CASSWGIQYF. This chain uses TRBV18 with TRBJ2-4; D is unresolved. Germline loops: CDR1 KGHSH, CDR2 LQKENI. The CDR3 totals 10 residues. Trimming stripped 6 bases from V and 9 bases from J, with 6 bases between. The full variable domain, its missing parts supplied by reference TRBV18 and TRBJ2-4, is NAGVMQNPRHLVRRRGQEARLRCSPMKGHSHVYWYRQLPEEGLKFMVYLQKENIIDESGMPKERFSAEFPKEGPSILRIQQVVRGDSAAYFCASSWGIQYFGAGTRLSVL.

This clonotype was counted a few times. The rearrangement links TRBV28 to TRBJ1-6, with no clear D. The CDR3 length is 14 residues. Trimming took 1 base from V and 5 from J, leaving 6 bases between them. Per the germline V gene, CDR1 is MDHEN and CDR2 is SYDVKM. Here the CDR3 reads CASSLSHDNSPLHF. CDR3 in DNA: TGTGCCAGCAGTTTATCACACGATAATTCACCCCTCCACTTT.

The V gene is TRBV5-1, the J gene TRBJ2-1; 8 bases are a match to TRBD2. The CDR3 runs to 15 residues. V was clipped by 5 bases and J by 2 bases; unmatched bases: 6. The V gene's germline CDR1 is SGHRS and CDR2 YFSETQ. The CDR3 bases are TGCGCCAGCAGGATAGCGGGAAGGGCCTACAATGAGCAGTTCTTC. This sequence encodes CASRIAGRAYNEQFF.

V is TRBV6-1 and J is TRBJ1-4; 9 bases are a match to TRBD1. Germline-derived CDR1 and CDR2 are MNHNS and SASEGT. V lost 3 bases, J lost 1 base, and 9 bases stayed unmatched. CDR3 length equals 18 residues. This chain's CDR3 is CASSDDRGSFRTNEKLFF. The CDR3 DNA reads TGTGCCAGCAGTGATGACAGGGGGTCCTTTAGAACTAATGAAAAACTGTTTTTT.

The CDR3 loop is CASSQDTPGQGAYNEQFF. The DNA for the CDR3 is TGTGCCAGCAGCCAAGACACCCCGGGACAGGGTGCGTACAATGAGCAGTTCTTC. The chain is built from TRBV4-2 and TRBJ2-1, with 9 bases lining up with TRBD1. This CDR3 comprises 18 residues. J gave up 4 bases and V 0 bases, and 10 bases lay outside the gene matches. CDR1 is LGHNA, CDR2 YNFKEQ, per germline.

The chain has TRBV27 and TRBJ2-7, with D perhaps assigned TRBD1 or TRBD2 (5 bases each). Germline CDR1 is MNHEY and CDR2 is SMNVEV (reference sequence). The CDR3 is made up of 14 amino acids. V gave up 2 bases and J gave up 2 bases, with 10 bases separating them. CDR3 protein: CASSLGSGPYEQYF. CDR3 coding DNA: TGTGCCAGCAGTTTAGGATCGGGACCCTACGAGCAGTACTTC.

Turning to this clonotype: This may stem from a read error, because a much larger clone lies one nucleotide away. This sequence joins TRBV20-1 and TRBJ1-2; D is ambiguous. CDR3 length equals 13 residues. Germline V gene data show CDR1 as DFQATT and CDR2 as SNEGSKA (reference sequence). CDR3 loop: CSAYREGGEGCTF. DNA of the CDR3: TGCAGTGCATATCGTGAAGGCGGGGAGGGCTGCACCTTC.

This clonotype has a handful of counts. The chain uses TRBV28 and TRBJ2-7, with 15 bases lining up with TRBD2. This CDR3 region has 15 residues. V was clipped by 6 bases and J by 8 bases; unmatched bases: 8. The germline CDR1 and CDR2 sequences are MDHEN and SYDVKM. CDR3 sequence: CASRGLAGGIFKQYF. CDR3 nucleotides: TGTGCCAGCAGGGGACTAGCGGGAGGAATATTCAAGCAGTACTTC.

The chain uses TRBV11-1 and TRBJ2-5; D is undetermined. With the DNA end fitting TRBJ2-1 better, the J assignment may be wrong. The CDR3 is 12 amino acids. Germline values: CDR1 SGHAT, CDR2 FQDESV (reference sequence). This chain's CDR3 is CASSYIGETQFF. CDR3 sequence (DNA): TGTGCCAGCAGCTACATAGGAGAGACCCAGTTCTTC.

V usage is TRBV5-1 and J usage is TRBJ1-4; D is ambiguous. Per the germline V gene, CDR1 is SGHRS and CDR2 is YFSETQ. The CDR3 runs to 15 residues. The V gene lost 4 bases and the J gene lost 7 bases, with 17 bases spanning the gap. The CDR3 sequence: CASSPRGVRSEKLFF. CDR3 nucleotide sequence: TGCGCCAGCAGCCCCCGGGGAGTTCGAAGTGAAAAACTGTTTTTT. Together with reference TRBV5-1 and TRBJ1-4, the CDR3 gives the full variable domain: KAGVTQTPRYLIKTRGQQVTLSCSPISGHRSVSWYQQTPGQGLQFLFEYFSETQRNKGNFPGRFSGRQFSNSRSEMNVSTLELGDSALYLCASSPRGVRSEKLFFGSGTQLSVL.

V is TRBV25-1 and J is TRBJ1-2; perhaps TRBD1 as D (5 bases). With 7 bases removed from V and 0 bases from J, the gap between germline ends came to 21 bases. The germline V gene has CDR1 MGHDK and CDR2 SYGVNS. The CDR3 loop spans 17 amino acids. The CDR3 sequence: CASNAIRLRQPNYGYTF. Here the CDR3 DNA reads TGTGCCAGCAATGCAATAAGATTACGACAGCCTAACTATGGCTACACCTTC.

The genes are TRBV20-1 and TRBJ1-4; D perhaps matches TRBD1 (6 bases). The CDR3 covers 13 residues. Germline values: CDR1 DFQATT, CDR2 SNEGSKA (reference sequence). Between the trimmed V and J ends, which lost 5 bases and 3 bases, there was a span of 10 bases. The CDR3 sequence: CSAQQGPNEKLFF. CDR3 nucleotide sequence: TGCAGTGCTCAACAGGGTCCTAATGAAAAACTGTTTTTT.

The V gene is TRBV29-1, the J gene TRBJ2-1; D is unclear. The V end was cut by 4 bases, the J end by 5 bases, with 9 bases between. This CDR3 region has 12 residues. Germline values: CDR1 SQVTM, CDR2 ANQGSEA. The CDR3 sequence is CSVGLIDNEQFF. The CDR3 region has the DNA TGCAGCGTTGGCTTGATAGACAATGAGCAGTTCTTC.